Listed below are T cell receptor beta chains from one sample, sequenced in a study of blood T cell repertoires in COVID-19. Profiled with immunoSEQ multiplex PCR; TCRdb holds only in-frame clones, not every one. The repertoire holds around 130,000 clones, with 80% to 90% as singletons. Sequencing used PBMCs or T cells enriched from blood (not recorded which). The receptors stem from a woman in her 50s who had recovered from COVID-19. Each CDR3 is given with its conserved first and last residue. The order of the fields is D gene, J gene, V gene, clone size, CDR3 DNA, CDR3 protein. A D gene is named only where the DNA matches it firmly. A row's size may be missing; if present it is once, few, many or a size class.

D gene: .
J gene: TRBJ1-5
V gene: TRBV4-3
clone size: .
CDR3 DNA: TGCGCCAGCAGCCAAGATCTAGGATCATATTATAGCAATCAGCCCCAGCATTTT
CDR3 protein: CASSQDLGSYYSNQPQHF

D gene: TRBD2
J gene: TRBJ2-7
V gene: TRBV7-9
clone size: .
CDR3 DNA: TGTGCCAGCAGCGGGTCGCGAGCGGGGGGGCCAATTCACGAGCAGTACTTC
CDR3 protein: CASSGSRAGGPIHEQYF

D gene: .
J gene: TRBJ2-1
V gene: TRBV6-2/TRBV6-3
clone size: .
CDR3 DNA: TGTGCCAGCAGTTACTTCGGGGTCAATGAGCAGTTCTTC
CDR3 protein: CASSYFGVNEQFF

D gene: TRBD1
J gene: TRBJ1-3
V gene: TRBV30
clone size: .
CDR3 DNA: TGTGCCGGGACAGGGGGCGGTGGAAACACCATATATTTT
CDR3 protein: CAGTGGGGNTIYF

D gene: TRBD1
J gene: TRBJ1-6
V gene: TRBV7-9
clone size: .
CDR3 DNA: TGTGCCAGCAGCCCCGGACAGGGTAATTCACCCCTCCACTTT
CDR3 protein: CASSPGQGNSPLHF

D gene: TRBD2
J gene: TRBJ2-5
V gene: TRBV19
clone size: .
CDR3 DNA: TGTGCCAGTAGTATAGGCCGGACTAGCGGCCCGAGTGAGACCCAGTACTTC
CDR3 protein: CASSIGRTSGPSETQYF

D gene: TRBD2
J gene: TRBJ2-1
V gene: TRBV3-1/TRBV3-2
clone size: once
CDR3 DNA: TGTGCCAGCAGCCAAGCTAGCGGGGCGGTGAATGAGCAGTTCTTC
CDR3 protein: CASSQASGAVNEQFF

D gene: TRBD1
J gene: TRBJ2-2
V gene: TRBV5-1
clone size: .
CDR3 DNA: TGCGCCAGCAGCTTGGCCGGGACAGTGATCACCGGGGAGCTGTTTTTT
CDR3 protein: CASSLAGTVITGELFF

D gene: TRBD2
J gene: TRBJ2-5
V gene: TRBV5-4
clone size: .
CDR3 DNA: TGTGCCAGCAGCTCGACTAGCGGGGGTGAGACCCAGTACTTC
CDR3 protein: CASSSTSGGETQYF

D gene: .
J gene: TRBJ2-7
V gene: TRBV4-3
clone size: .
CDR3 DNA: TGCGCCAGCAGCCAAGAAAGCCAGGGATTGTACGAGCAGTACTTC
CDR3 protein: CASSQESQGLYEQYF

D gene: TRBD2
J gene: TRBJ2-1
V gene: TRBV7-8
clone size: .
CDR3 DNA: TGTGCCAGCAGCCAGGGGTCTAGCGGGGGAAATGAGCAGTTCTTC
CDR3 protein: CASSQGSSGGNEQFF

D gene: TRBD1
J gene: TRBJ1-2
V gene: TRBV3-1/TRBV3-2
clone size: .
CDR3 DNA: TGTGCCAGCAGCCAAGCCGACAGGGAAGGCTACACCTTC
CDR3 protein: CASSQADREGYTF

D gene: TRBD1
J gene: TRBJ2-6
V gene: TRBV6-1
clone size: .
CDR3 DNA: TGTGCCAGCAGTAAAGGGACAGCCTCTGGGGCCAACGTCCTGACTTTC
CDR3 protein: CASSKGTASGANVLTF

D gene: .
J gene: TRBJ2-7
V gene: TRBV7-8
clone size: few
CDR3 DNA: TGTGCCAGCAGCGCCGAGAGGGTCCCTCGGCCCTACGAGCAGTACTTC
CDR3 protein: CASSAERVPRPYEQYF

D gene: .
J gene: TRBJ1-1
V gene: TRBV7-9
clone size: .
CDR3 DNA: TGTGCCAGCAGCTCAGGGGCTGAGAACACTGAAGCTTTCTTT
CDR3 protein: CASSSGAENTEAFF

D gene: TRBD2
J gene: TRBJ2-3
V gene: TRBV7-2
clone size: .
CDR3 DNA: TGTGCCAGCAGCTCTCTGACTAGCGGGGGGTACCATTTT
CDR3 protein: CASSSLTSGGYHF

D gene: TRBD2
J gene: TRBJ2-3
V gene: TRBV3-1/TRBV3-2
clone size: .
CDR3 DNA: TGTGCCAGCAGCCAAGTAGCGGGCTTAGATACGCAGTATTTT
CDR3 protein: CASSQVAGLDTQYF

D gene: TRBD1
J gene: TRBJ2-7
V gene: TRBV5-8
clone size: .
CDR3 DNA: TGTGCCAGCAGTTTCCGGGACAGAGGGTACGAGCAGTACTTC
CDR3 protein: CASSFRDRGYEQYF

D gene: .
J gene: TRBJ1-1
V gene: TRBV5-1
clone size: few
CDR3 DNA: TGCGCCAGCAGCTTGAGGAGTAACACTGAAGCTTTCTTT
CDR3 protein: CASSLRSNTEAFF

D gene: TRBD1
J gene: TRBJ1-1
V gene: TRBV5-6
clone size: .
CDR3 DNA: TGTGCCAGCAGCTTGGGACAGGGGGCAAGTGCAACTGAAGCTTTCTTT
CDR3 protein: CASSLGQGASATEAFF

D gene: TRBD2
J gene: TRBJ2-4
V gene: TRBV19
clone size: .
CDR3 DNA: TGTGCCACCGCCTCGGGGGGAGACATTCAGTACTTC
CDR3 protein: CATASGGDIQYF

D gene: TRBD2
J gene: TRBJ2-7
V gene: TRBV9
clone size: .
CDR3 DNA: TGTGCCAGCAGCGCGACTAGCGGGGGGGCCTACGAGCAGTACTTC
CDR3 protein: CASSATSGGAYEQYF

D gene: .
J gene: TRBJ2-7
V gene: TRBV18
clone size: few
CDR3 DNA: TGTGCCAGCTCCACGCAGGGCGAGCAGTACTTC
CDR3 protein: CASSTQGEQYF

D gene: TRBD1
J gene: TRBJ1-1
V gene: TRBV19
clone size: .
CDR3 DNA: TGTGCCAGTAGCATCGGGACAGGGTTATACACTGAAGCTTTCTTT
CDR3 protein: CASSIGTGLYTEAFF

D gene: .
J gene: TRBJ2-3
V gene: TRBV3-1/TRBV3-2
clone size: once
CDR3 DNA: TGTGCCAGCAGCCAAGAAGGTCGGGAAGGAAAAGGCAAACGGGAGTATTTT
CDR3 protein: CASSQEGREGKGKREYF

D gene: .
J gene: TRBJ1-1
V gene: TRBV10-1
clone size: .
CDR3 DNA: TGCGCCAGCAGTGAATCAGGAATGAACACTGAAGCTTTCTTT
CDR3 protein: CASSESGMNTEAFF

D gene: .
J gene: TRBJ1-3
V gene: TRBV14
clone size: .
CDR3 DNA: TGTGCCAGCAGCCAACCGGGGTCTGGAAACACCATATATTTT
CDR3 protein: CASSQPGSGNTIYF

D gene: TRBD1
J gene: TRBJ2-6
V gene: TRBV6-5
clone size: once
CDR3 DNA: TGTGCCAGCAGGCTAACAGGGGCCGGGGCCAACGTCCTGACTTTC
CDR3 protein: CASRLTGAGANVLTF

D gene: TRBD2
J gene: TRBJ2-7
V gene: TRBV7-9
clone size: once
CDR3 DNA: TGTGCCAGCAGCTTAGCGCCAGGACTAGCGGACTACGAGCAGTACTTC
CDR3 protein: CASSLAPGLADYEQYF